This is a list of T cell receptor beta chains from one sample in a study of shared clonotypes between healthy human individuals. Sequencing was performed with immunoSEQ multiplex PCR; in TCRdb, only in-frame clones are kept and a portion is missing. The sample yields approximately 500,000 clones, 90% to 96% seen once. What was sequenced was naive CD4+ T cells sorted from blood. These receptors originate from a woman under 40 in good health. Both conserved end residues are part of each CDR3. Each record gives: D gene, J gene, V gene, CDR3 protein, CDR3 DNA. A D gene is named only where the DNA matches it firmly.

D gene: .
J gene: TRBJ2-5
V gene: TRBV28
CDR3 protein: CASSGGGASPKETQYF
CDR3 DNA: TGTGCCAGTTCAGGAGGGGGTGCGTCGCCGAAAGAGACCCAGTACTTC

D gene: .
J gene: TRBJ1-5
V gene: TRBV30
CDR3 protein: CAWSVENQPQHF
CDR3 DNA: TGTGCCTGGAGTGTAGAAAATCAGCCCCAGCATTTT

D gene: .
J gene: TRBJ1-1
V gene: TRBV2
CDR3 protein: CASRKENTEAFF
CDR3 DNA: TGTGCCAGCAGAAAAGAAAACACTGAAGCTTTCTTT

D gene: TRBD2
J gene: TRBJ2-2
V gene: TRBV5-1
CDR3 protein: CASSLPGLAANTGELFF
CDR3 DNA: TGCGCCAGCAGCTTACCGGGACTAGCGGCGAACACCGGGGAGCTGTTTTTT

D gene: .
J gene: TRBJ1-2
V gene: TRBV2
CDR3 protein: CASSETRNYGYTF
CDR3 DNA: TGTGCCAGCAGTGAGACAAGAAACTATGGCTACACCTTC

D gene: .
J gene: TRBJ1-1
V gene: TRBV28
CDR3 protein: CASTVPQGHTEAFF
CDR3 DNA: TGTGCCAGCACCGTTCCGCAGGGTCACACTGAAGCTTTCTTT

D gene: .
J gene: TRBJ2-7
V gene: TRBV30
CDR3 protein: CACDGGSYEQYF
CDR3 DNA: TGTGCCTGCGATGGCGGGTCCTACGAGCAGTACTTC

D gene: TRBD1
J gene: TRBJ1-2
V gene: TRBV20-1
CDR3 protein: CSASEGGGYTF
CDR3 DNA: TGCAGTGCCTCTGAAGGGGGCGGCTACACCTTC

D gene: .
J gene: TRBJ1-5
V gene: TRBV4-1
CDR3 protein: CASSQGLAQPQHF
CDR3 DNA: TGCGCCAGCAGCCAAGGGTTGGCCCAGCCCCAGCATTTT

D gene: TRBD2
J gene: TRBJ2-7
V gene: TRBV5-1
CDR3 protein: CASSMTSGISYEQYF
CDR3 DNA: TGCGCCAGCAGCATGACTAGCGGGATTTCCTACGAGCAGTACTTC

D gene: TRBD2
J gene: TRBJ2-7
V gene: TRBV15
CDR3 protein: CATSRDIKREGYEQYF
CDR3 DNA: TGTGCCACCAGCAGAGATATCAAGCGGGAGGGCTACGAGCAGTACTTC

D gene: .
J gene: TRBJ2-3
V gene: TRBV19
CDR3 protein: CASSRAPGSGSSDTQYF
CDR3 DNA: TGTGCCAGTAGTCGAGCCCCGGGGAGCGGGTCCTCAGATACGCAGTATTTT

D gene: .
J gene: TRBJ1-1
V gene: TRBV19
CDR3 protein: CASSRPGENTEAFF
CDR3 DNA: TGTGCCAGTAGCCGGCCAGGGGAAAACACTGAAGCTTTCTTT

D gene: .
J gene: TRBJ2-7
V gene: TRBV28
CDR3 protein: CASSLFGGQNEQYF
CDR3 DNA: TGTGCCAGCAGCCTATTCGGGGGGCAGAACGAGCAGTACTTC

D gene: .
J gene: TRBJ2-7
V gene: TRBV21-1
CDR3 protein: CASSKGGVDEQYF
CDR3 DNA: TGTGCCAGCAGCAAAGGGGGGGTCGACGAGCAGTACTTC